These 15 T cell receptor beta chains share one sample of origin, sequenced in a study of vaccination and CD4 T cells after COVID-19. Treatment: approximately 10-day PBMC culture with coronavirus spike peptide pools or control peptides (ViraFEST assay). Sequencing of cultured CD4+ T cell DNA used the Oncomine TCR Beta short-read assay. TCRdb reprocessed the PCR reads via MiXCR and lists one record per CDR3 protein. The sample includes tens of thousands of distinct CDR3 sequences, about two fifths of them seen just once. These receptors lack a known antigen. Sequences were obtained from CD4+ T cells from blood, cultured in vitro. Every receptor here comes from a human donor who had recovered from COVID-19.

V usage is TRBV12-3 or TRBV12-4 and J usage is TRBJ1-5; 7 bases fit TRBD1. J gave up 3 bases and V 7 bases, and 6 bases lay outside the gene matches. The CDR3 sequence is 14 residues long. The CDR3 coding sequence is TGTGCCAGCACCACACAGGGGATCAATCAGCCCCAGCATTTT. Residues: CASTTQGINQPQHF.

By share of the sample, this clonotype is hyperexpanded. V is TRBV27 and J is TRBJ1-6, with 8 bases fitting TRBD1. Germline V gene data show CDR1 as MNHEY and CDR2 as SMNVEV (reference sequence). V lost 8 bases to trimming and J lost 5 bases; unmatched junction nucleotides: 14. CDR3 length: 17 residues. The CDR3 sequence: CASAAEGRGLDNSPLHF. The CDR3, as DNA: TGTGCCAGCGCGGCTGAGGGCAGGGGGCTTGATAATTCACCCCTCCACTTT.

This chain connects TRBV2 to TRBJ1-2; no definite D call. V lost 4 bases and J lost 4, with 10 bases in between. This CDR3 is 13 amino acids long. Germline CDR1 is SNHLY and CDR2 is FYNNEI. This CDR3 reads CASSGQVGYGYTF. CDR3 sequence (DNA): TGTGCCAGCAGTGGTCAGGTGGGCTATGGCTACACCTTC.

The chain combines TRBV19 with TRBJ1-3, with TRBD1 matching 8 bases. The length of the CDR3 is 16 residues. CDR1 and CDR2 (germline): LNHDA, SQIVND (reference sequence). V trimming: 6 bases; J trimming: 2 bases; junction bases outside the gene matches: 9. The CDR3 sequence is CASSGQGASAGNTIYF. The CDR3 coding sequence is TGTGCCAGTAGCGGGCAGGGGGCCTCTGCTGGAAACACCATATATTTT.

The chain combines TRBV27 with TRBJ1-2; TRBD1 matches at 9 bases. The CDR3 totals 16 residues. V trimming: 4 bases; J trimming: 5 bases; junction bases outside the gene matches: 11. Germline V gene sequence: CDR1 MNHEY, CDR2 SMNVEV (reference sequence). The CDR3, as DNA: TGTGCCAGCAGTTCCCCCACCGGGACAGGGCATTATGGCTACACCTTC. It encodes CASSSPTGTGHYGYTF.

The chain recombines TRBV10-3 with TRBJ2-7; 11 bases agree with TRBD2. CDR3 size: 17 residues. CDR1 and CDR2 (germline): ENHRY, SYGVKD. Trimming at V came to 2 bases and at J to 6 bases, leaving 12 bases not matched to a gene. The CDR3 bases are TGTGCCATCAGTGAGGTAGGGACTAGCGGCAATCTCGGCGAGCAGTACTTC. This codes for CAISEVGTSGNLGEQYF.

This rearrangement joins TRBV2 to TRBJ2-2; no definite D call. The germline gives CDR1 SNHLY, CDR2 FYNNEI. Trimming pared 7 bases from V and 1 base from J, leaving 10 bases between. The CDR3 is 14 residues long. CDR3 in DNA: TGTGCCAGCACAGGAACGGGGAACACCGGGGAGCTGTTTTTT. Protein: CASTGTGNTGELFF.

J is TRBJ2-5 and V is TRBV11-3; a weak D match, TRBD1 (5 bases). Trimming shortened V by 4 bases and J by 5 bases, and 17 bases separated the two germline ends. Germline CDR1 SGHNT, CDR2 YENEEA. The CDR3 has 15 residues. CDR3 nucleotide sequence: TGTGCCAGCAGCTCCCGTGCCAGGGAAGGTGAGACCCAGTACTTC. This codes for CASSSRAREGETQYF.

The V call is TRBV5-1, the J call TRBJ2-3; 9 bases agree with TRBD1. The CDR3 is made up of 16 amino acids. Unmatched junction bases numbered 6, after V lost 4 bases and J lost 0 bases. From germline, CDR1 is SGHRS and CDR2 YFSETQ. CDR3 nucleotides: TGCGCCAGCAGCCCCGACAGGGGGTGGAGCACAGATACGCAGTATTTT. Its protein product is CASSPDRGWSTDTQYF.

The CDR3: CASRLTGNTEAFF. The CDR3 bases are TGTGCCAGCAGACTGACCGGGAACACTGAAGCTTTCTTT. The chain employs TRBV6-1 and TRBJ1-1; D gene unclear. Trimming took 6 bases from V and 1 from J, leaving 9 bases between them. This CDR3 region has 13 residues. Germline V lookup: CDR1 MNHNS, CDR2 SASEGT.

The rearrangement joins TRBV7-8 to TRBJ2-1; 12 positions agree with TRBD2. The V gene's germline CDR1 is SGHVS and CDR2 FQNEAQ. V shed 1 base and J 3 bases; nucleotides not matched to a gene: 7. CDR3 length: 18 amino acids. The CDR3 nucleotides are TGTGCCAGCAGCTTAGGGGAGAGACTAGCGGGAGTCTACAATGAGCAGTTCTTC. Its translation: CASSLGERLAGVYNEQFF.

V is TRBV7-2 and J is TRBJ2-5, with no clear D. The CDR3 runs 13 residues. Trimming shortened V by 6 bases and J by 4 bases, and 12 bases separated the two germline ends. Germline-derived CDR1 and CDR2 are SGHTA and FQGNSA. CDR3 sequence (DNA): TGTGCCAGCAGTTCCCCCCCTAGAGAGACCCAGTACTTC. It yields the protein CASSSPPRETQYF.

This clonotype was counted only a few times. The genes are TRBV21-1 and TRBJ2-5; TRBD1 was called by the table and not checked on the DNA. TRBV21-1 is an annotated pseudogene. The CDR3 extends over 18 amino acids. The CDR3 bases are TGTGCCAGCAGCACCGACAGGGGGAAAGCCGCCTACCAAGAGACCCAGTACTTC. Translating gives CASSTDRGKAAYQETQYF.

This clonotype appeared a few times. The V gene is TRBV28, the J gene TRBJ2-2; D is possibly TRBD2 (6 bases). The length of the CDR3 is 15 residues. Germline CDR1 is MDHEN and CDR2 is SYDVKM. Trimming left V 3 bases short and J 6 bases short, with 14 bases between. CDR3 amino acids: CASSFMTSRAGELFF. CDR3 in DNA: TGTGCCAGCAGTTTCATGACTAGTAGGGCCGGGGAGCTGTTTTTT.

The chain is built from TRBV5-1 and TRBJ1-6; 7 nucleotides match TRBD1. Germline lookup yields CDR1 SGHRS and CDR2 YFSETQ. Trimming at V came to 5 bases and at J to 10 bases, leaving 12 bases not matched to a gene. This CDR3 is 15 amino acids long. Here the CDR3 reads CASRADTGANSPLHF. CDR3 nucleotide sequence: TGCGCCAGCAGAGCCGATACAGGGGCCAACTCACCCCTCCACTTT. The full variable domain, its missing parts supplied by reference TRBV5-1 and TRBJ1-6, is KAGVTQTPRYLIKTRGQQVTLSCSPISGHRSVSWYQQTPGQGLQFLFEYFSETQRNKGNFPGRFSGRQFSNSRSEMNVSTLELGDSALYLCASRADTGANSPLHFGNGTRLTVT.